The 17 T cell receptor beta chains given below trace back to one sample, sequenced in a study of blood T cell repertoires in COVID-19. Clones were sequenced by immunoSEQ multiplex PCR, and TCRdb holds only the in-frame ones, with some missing. The sample has more than 140,000 clones, 84% seen once. The source material was peripheral blood. Receptors originate from a woman between 45 and 65 years old in a cohort sampled during active or convalescent COVID-19.

This clone appeared once. The chain has TRBV19 and TRBJ2-1; possibly TRBD1 for D (6 bases). Germline assignment: CDR1 LNHDA and CDR2 SQIVND (reference sequence). V lost 1 base and J 2 bases, leaving 9 bases between the germline ends. The CDR3 loop spans 15 amino acids. CDR3 sequence: CASSIAQGPYNEQFF. The CDR3 region has the DNA TGTGCCAGTAGTATAGCACAGGGCCCCTACAATGAGCAGTTCTTC.

The chain uses TRBV2 and TRBJ2-7; TRBD2 matches 7 bases. The CDR3 is 12 amino acids. With V trimmed by 7 bases and J by 3 bases, 3 bases remained unmatched. Looked up from germline, CDR1 is SNHLY and CDR2 is FYNNEI. The CDR3 region is CASMGGGYEQYF. CDR3 nucleotide sequence: TGTGCCAGCATGGGGGGGGGCTACGAGCAGTACTTC. Full variable domain (rest looked up from reference TRBV2 and TRBJ2-7): EPEVTQTPSHQVTQMGQEVILRCVPISNHLYFYWYRQILGQKVEFLVSFYNNEISEKSEIFDDQFSVERPDGSNFTLKIRSTKLEDSAMYFCASMGGGYEQYFGPGTRLTVT.

V is TRBV20-1 and J is TRBJ1-1, with D perhaps matching TRBD1 (6 bases). V was trimmed by 3 bases and J by 3 bases, leaving 11 bases between them. The V gene's germline CDR1 is DFQATT and CDR2 SNEGSKA (reference sequence). The CDR3 spans 13 residues. The CDR3 protein is CSASTGSDTEAFF. The CDR3 region has the DNA TGCAGTGCTAGTACAGGGTCTGACACTGAAGCTTTCTTT.

This chain links TRBV19 with TRBJ2-7; TRBD2 aligns across 7 bases. Germline V gene data show CDR1 as LNHDA and CDR2 as SQIVND (reference sequence). The CDR3 totals 11 residues. CDR3 residues: CDSGETYEQYF. CDR3 coding DNA: TGTGACAGCGGGGAGACCTACGAGCAGTACTTC.

In regard to this clone: Germline is not matched at one junction end, which may reflect a read error. The chain has TRBV7-9 and TRBJ2-3; 8 nucleotides line up with TRBD1. CDR3 length: 14 residues. Germline loops: CDR1 SEHNR, CDR2 FQNEAQ (reference sequence). The CDR3 DNA follows: TGTGCCAGCAGCTTAGACACTAGGACAGGGCGAGAGAATTTT. Translated: CASSLDTRTGRENF.

V usage is TRBV7-3 and J usage is TRBJ1-1; 8 bases align to TRBD1. The CDR3 is 14 amino acids. The ends lost 5 bases at V and 6 bases at J; junction bases unmatched: 8. CDR1 SGHTA and CDR2 FQGTGA come from the germline V gene. CDR3 DNA sequence: TGTGCCAGCAGCCCAGGACAGGGATGGGCTGAAGCTTTCTTT. This encodes CASSPGQGWAEAFF.

This chain links TRBV24-1 with TRBJ2-2; 10 bases fit TRBD1. The germline V gene encodes CDR1 KGHDR and CDR2 SFDVKD. The V gene end was trimmed by 5 bases and the J gene end by 6 bases; junction bases not matched to a gene: 11. This CDR3 is built from 17 residues. The CDR3 reads CATSGGTGVFNSGELFF. The CDR3 DNA is TGTGCCACCAGTGGAGGGACAGGGGTATTTAATTCCGGGGAGCTGTTTTTT.

The CDR3 DNA reads as TGTGCCAGCAGATCTGACAGGGGGCTATCCTACGAGCAGTACTTC. Protein: CASRSDRGLSYEQYF. The chain recombines TRBV5-4 with TRBJ2-7, with 10 nucleotides matching TRBD1. The germline gives CDR1 SGHNT, CDR2 YYREEE (reference sequence). The CDR3 spans 15 residues. The V segment lost 5 bases and the J segment 1 base; nucleotides outside the gene matches: 6. The full variable domain, its missing parts supplied by reference TRBV5-4 and TRBJ2-7, is ETGVTQSPTHLIKTRGQQVTLRCSSQSGHNTVSWYQQALGQGPQFIFQYYREEENGRGNFPPRFSGLQFPNYSSELNVNALELDDSALYLCASRSDRGLSYEQYFGPGTRLTVT.

The chain has TRBV2 and TRBJ1-1; 8 bases match TRBD1. The CDR3 spans 15 residues. Germline CDR1 is SNHLY and CDR2 is FYNNEI. The J segment lost 1 base and the V segment lost 4 bases, leaving 5 bases of the junction unmatched. The CDR3 is CASSVAGGPNTEAFF. The CDR3, as DNA: TGTGCCAGCAGTGTTGCAGGGGGCCCGAACACTGAAGCTTTCTTT.

This sequence joins TRBV7-7 and TRBJ2-5, with 8 positions matching TRBD1. The CDR3 length is 15 residues. Germline V CDR1 and CDR2: SSHAT, FNYEAQ (reference sequence). The V gene end was trimmed by 6 bases and the J gene end by 0 bases; junction bases not matched to a gene: 6. The CDR3 sequence: CASREGTGDQETQYF. DNA for the CDR3: TGTGCCAGCAGGGAGGGGACAGGCGACCAAGAGACCCAGTACTTC. The entire variable domain, with the rest obtained from reference TRBV7-7 and TRBJ2-5, is as follows: GAGVSQSPRYKVTKRGQDVTLRCDPISSHATLYWYQQALGQGPEFLTYFNYEAQPDKSGLPSDRFSAERPEGSISTLTIQRTEQRDSAMYRCASREGTGDQETQYFGPGTRLLVL.

The chain couples TRBV7-3 to TRBJ1-1, with D perhaps TRBD1 (5 bases). CDR1 and CDR2 (germline): SGHTA, FQGTGA. The CDR3 contains 13 residues. Trimming took off 4 bases at V and 1 base at J, with 7 bases between the two ends. The CDR3 sequence: CASSSGQNTEAFF. The CDR3 DNA sequence: TGTGCCAGCAGCTCCGGACAGAACACTGAAGCTTTCTTT.

The rearrangement joins TRBV5-1 to TRBJ1-4, with 7 positions matching TRBD1. V lost 4 bases, J lost 11 bases, and 11 bases stayed unmatched. The CDR3 is 14 residues long. Germline V CDR1 and CDR2: SGHRS, YFSETQ. The DNA of the CDR3 is TGCGCCAGCAGCACCGGACAGGAGGGGACCAAACTGTTTTTT. This encodes CASSTGQEGTKLFF.

A note on this clone: Relative to the germline gene, one junction end is altered; a read error may explain this. This chain connects TRBV18 to TRBJ2-7, with 7 positions matching TRBD1. CDR1 and CDR2 (germline): KGHSH, LQKENI. The CDR3 extends over 14 amino acids. CDR3 amino acids: CASHLGTARYEQHF. Written as DNA, the CDR3 is TGTGCCAGCCACCTTGGGACAGCTAGGTACGAGCAGCACTTC.

This sequence joins TRBV6-4 and TRBJ1-1; 10 bases are shared with TRBD1. This CDR3 has 15 residues. Unmatched junction bases numbered 3, after V lost 5 bases and J lost 0 bases. Germline CDR1 reads MRHNA; CDR2 reads SNTAGT. CDR3 protein: CASSPGQGMNTEAFF. CDR3 DNA: TGTGCCAGCAGTCCGGGACAGGGGATGAACACTGAAGCTTTCTTT.

This clone was found a few times. J is TRBJ2-1 and V is TRBV6-5, with TRBD2 identical over 11 bases. The CDR3 is made up of 15 amino acids. CDR1 MNHEY and CDR2 SVGAGI come from the germline V gene. With V trimmed by 6 bases and J by 2 bases, 3 bases remained unmatched. CDR3 DNA: TGTGCCAGCAGCAATAGCGGGGGGGCCTACAATGAGCAGTTCTTC. Its translation is CASSNSGGAYNEQFF.

The chain has TRBV27 and TRBJ1-6, with TRBD1 matching over 8 bases. The ends lost 4 bases at V and 6 bases at J; junction bases unmatched: 2. The V gene's germline CDR1 is MNHEY and CDR2 SMNVEV (reference sequence). This CDR3 has 14 residues. In nucleotides, the CDR3 is TGTGCCAGCAGTTGGGACAGGACTAATTCACCCCTCCACTTT. Translated: CASSWDRTNSPLHF.

This chain links TRBV24-1 with TRBJ1-3; D remains unclear. CDR1 and CDR2 (germline): KGHDR, SFDVKD. V was clipped by 4 bases and J by 0 bases, with 9 bases between them. The CDR3 runs 15 residues. The CDR3 sequence: CATSDHSSSGNTIYF. CDR3 nucleotides: TGTGCCACCAGTGACCATTCGAGCTCTGGAAACACCATATATTTT.